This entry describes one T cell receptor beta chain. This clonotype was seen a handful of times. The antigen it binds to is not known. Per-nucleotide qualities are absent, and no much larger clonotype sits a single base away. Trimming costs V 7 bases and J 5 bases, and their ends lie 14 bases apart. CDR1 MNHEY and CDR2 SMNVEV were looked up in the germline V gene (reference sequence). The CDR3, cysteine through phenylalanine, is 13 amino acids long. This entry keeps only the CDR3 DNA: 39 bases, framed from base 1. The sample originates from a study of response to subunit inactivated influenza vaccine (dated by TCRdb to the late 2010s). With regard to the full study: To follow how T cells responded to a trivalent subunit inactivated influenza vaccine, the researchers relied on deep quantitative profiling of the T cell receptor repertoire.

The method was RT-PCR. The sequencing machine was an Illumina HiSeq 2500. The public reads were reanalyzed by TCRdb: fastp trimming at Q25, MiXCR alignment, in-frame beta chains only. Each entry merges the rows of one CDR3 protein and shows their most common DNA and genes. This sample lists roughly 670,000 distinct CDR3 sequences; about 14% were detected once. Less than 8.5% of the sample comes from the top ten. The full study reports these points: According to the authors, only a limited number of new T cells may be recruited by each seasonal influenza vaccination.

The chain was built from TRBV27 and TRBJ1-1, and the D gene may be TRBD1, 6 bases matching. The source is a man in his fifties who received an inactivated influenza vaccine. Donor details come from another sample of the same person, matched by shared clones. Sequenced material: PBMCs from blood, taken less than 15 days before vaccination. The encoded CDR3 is CASMARGWTEAFF. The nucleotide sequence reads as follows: TGTGCCAGCATGGCCAGGGGATGGACTGAAGCTTTCTTT.